Below are 18 T cell receptor beta chains sequenced from a single sample in a study of early T cells in non-severe SARS-CoV-2 infection (dated by TCRdb to the early 2020s). Libraries were built with 5' RACE. These reads were obtained on a NextSeq 500. TCRdb trimmed the raw reads at Q25, called clones with MiXCR and kept productive beta chains. Here each entry gathers all rows of one CDR3 protein and keeps the most common genes and DNA. The sample data list more than 75,000 distinct CDR3 sequences, and around 14% of these were observed just once. The ten top clones hold about 6% of the sample. Sequencing input: whole blood. These receptors were taken from an adult who was a healthcare worker with PCR-confirmed SARS-CoV-2 infection or an uninfected control (not recorded which).

This clonotype was seen more than once but under ten times. The CDR3: CASSPTARDGYTF. In DNA form, the CDR3 reads TGCGCCAGCAGCCCGACGGCTAGAGATGGCTACACCTTC. The genes are TRBV5-1 and TRBJ1-2, with D unresolved. V lost 4 bases to trimming and J lost 6 bases, with 13 bases between them. Germline CDR1 SGHRS, CDR2 YFSETQ. The CDR3 extends over 13 amino acids.

This clonotype was detected only a few times. The chain links TRBV24-1 to TRBJ1-1; D might be TRBD1 (5 bases). Germline CDR1 is KGHDR and CDR2 is SFDVKD. The CDR3 is 16 residues long. Deletions cut 4 bases from V and 4 bases from J, with 18 bases between. The CDR3 DNA reads TGTGCCACCAGTGAGCCCTCACATGGGGGAGGCACTGAAGCTTTCTTT. Residues: CATSEPSHGGGTEAFF.

This chain connects TRBV28 to TRBJ1-1; 10 bases are shared with TRBD1. CDR1 MDHEN and CDR2 SYDVKM come from the germline V gene. The junction had 12 bases not matched to a gene; V was cut back by 6 bases and J by 2 bases. This CDR3 is built from 17 residues. CDR3 in amino acids: CASSLDRGRRGNTEAFF. CDR3 nucleotide sequence: TGTGCCAGCAGCCTCGACAGGGGGCGGCGAGGAAACACTGAAGCTTTCTTT.

In its sample, this clonotype was seen many times. V gene TRBV5-4 combines with J gene TRBJ2-1; D not resolved. V was clipped by 1 base and J by 4 bases, with 12 bases between them. The length of the CDR3 is 15 residues. Germline loops: CDR1 SGHNT, CDR2 YYREEE (reference sequence). CDR3 sequence: CASSLIAGTYNEQFF. CDR3 sequence (DNA): TGTGCCAGCAGCTTGATTGCAGGAACGTACAATGAGCAGTTCTTC.

This clonotype was counted a few times. This chain joins TRBV7-3 and TRBJ1-4, with 11 bases aligning to TRBD1. The CDR3 runs to 14 residues. Germline trimming cut 5 bases from V and 8 bases from J; bases unmatched to any gene: 4. In germline, CDR1 is SGHTA, CDR2 FQGTGA. In nucleotides, the CDR3 is TGTGCCAGCAGCCCCGGGACAGGGGGAGAAAAACTGTTTTTT. Protein sequence: CASSPGTGGEKLFF.

This clonotype was counted at least ten times. The chain is built from TRBV12-3 or TRBV12-4 and TRBJ2-7; maybe TRBD2 (6 bases). CDR3 length: 15 amino acids. The V end lost 3 bases, the J end lost 5 bases, and 17 bases lay between the germline ends. This CDR3 reads CASSFSIGGFDEQYF. CDR3 bases: TGTGCCAGCAGTTTCTCCATCGGGGGTTTTGACGAGCAGTACTTC.

The CDR3 reads CASSLTASPTDTQYF. The CDR3, as DNA: TGTGCCAGCAGCTTAACGGCCAGCCCCACAGATACGCAGTATTTT. This chain uses TRBV7-3 with TRBJ2-3; D gene unclear. V was cut by 0 bases and J by 2 bases, with 9 bases left in between. Per the germline V gene, CDR1 is SGHTA and CDR2 is FQGTGA. There are 15 residues in the CDR3.

The CDR3 DNA is TGCAGTGCTAGCGCTATACTAGCCAAAAACATTCAGTACTTC. Its protein product is CSASAILAKNIQYF. This chain links TRBV20-1 with TRBJ2-4; D is unclear. This CDR3 comprises 14 residues. V lost 3 bases to trimming and J lost 0 bases, with 9 bases between them. Germline V lookup: CDR1 DFQATT, CDR2 SNEGSKA (reference sequence).

The CDR3 sequence: CASSQAGEPYGYTF. For the CDR3, the DNA is TGCGCCAGCAGCCAAGCAGGGGAGCCCTATGGCTACACCTTC. The chain uses TRBV4-1 and TRBJ1-2; weak D call: TRBD1 (6 bases). The V end was cut by 1 base, the J end by 4 bases, with 10 bases between. Germline V lookup: CDR1 MGHRA, CDR2 YSYEKL. This CDR3 has 14 residues.

This clonotype was seen at least ten times. The V and J genes are TRBV20-1 and TRBJ2-1, with 9 bases lining up with TRBD2. Germline V CDR1 and CDR2: DFQATT, SNEGSKA (reference sequence). This CDR3 spans 14 amino acids. J was trimmed by 5 bases and V by 6 bases; bases with no gene match: 8. Here the CDR3 reads CSAFSGSGNNEQFF. The CDR3 DNA sequence: TGCAGTGCGTTTAGCGGGAGTGGCAACAATGAGCAGTTCTTC.

The chain recombines TRBV5-6 with TRBJ2-1; 10 bases agree with TRBD2. Germline lookup yields CDR1 SGHDT and CDR2 YYEEEE. V trimming: 5 bases; J trimming: 7 bases; junction bases outside the gene matches: 9. This CDR3 region has 15 residues. The CDR3 here is CASRYAPSGGNEQFF. As DNA, the CDR3 is TGTGCCAGCAGATATGCGCCTAGCGGGGGAAATGAGCAGTTCTTC.

Concerning this clonotype itself: A read error may be the cause here, since a much bigger clone is one base away. The chain has TRBV11-2 and TRBJ2-2; 9 positions agree with TRBD1. V gave up 2 bases and J gave up 6 bases; unmatched junction bases: 7. Germline V CDR1 and CDR2: SGHAT, FQNNGV. The CDR3 is 16 amino acids. CDR3 sequence: CASSLQGQGYSGELFF. The CDR3 DNA reads TGTGCCAGCAGCTTACAGGGACAGGGTTACTCCGGGGAGCTGTTTTTT.

V is TRBV29-1 and J is TRBJ2-7, with TRBD2 matching over 11 bases. The CDR3 is made up of 13 amino acids. CDR1 SQVTM and CDR2 ANQGSEA come from the germline V gene. The junction had 4 bases not matched to a gene; V was cut back by 5 bases and J by 4 bases. The CDR3 nucleotides are TGCAGCGTTAGTAGCGGGAGGGGATACGAGCAGTACTTC. Its translation: CSVSSGRGYEQYF.

The CDR3 sequence: CSARVASGGGEAFF. As DNA, the CDR3 is TGCAGTGCTAGGGTGGCCTCAGGGGGCGGTGAAGCTTTCTTT. V and J are TRBV20-1 and TRBJ1-1; 8 bases match TRBD1. The CDR3 has 14 amino acids. Trimming at V came to 3 bases and at J to 7 bases, leaving 10 bases not matched to a gene. In germline, CDR1 is DFQATT, CDR2 SNEGSKA (reference sequence).

This clonotype was seen repeatedly, ten times or more. The V and J genes are TRBV6-1 and TRBJ1-6; D gene unclear. The CDR3 totals 14 residues. CDR1 and CDR2 (germline): MNHNS, SASEGT. The V end was cut by 7 bases, the J end by 9 bases, with 16 bases between. CDR3 coding DNA: TGTGCCAGCAAGGAGGGCCTCCAGAGTTCACCCCTCCACTTT. Its protein is CASKEGLQSSPLHF.

This clonotype was recorded a few times. The J gene is TRBJ2-1, the V gene TRBV6-5, with 7 positions matching TRBD2. The CDR3 sequence is 15 residues long. Unmatched junction bases numbered 4, after V lost 4 bases and J lost 1 base. Germline CDR1 MNHEY, CDR2 SVGAGI. CDR3 nucleotide sequence: TGTGCCAGCAGTTCGTCACTAGCGTCCTACAATGAGCAGTTCTTC. Protein sequence: CASSSSLASYNEQFF.

This clonotype was detected a few times. The gene calls are TRBV5-1 and TRBJ2-7; 8 nucleotides align to TRBD1. The CDR3 loop spans 15 amino acids. V was clipped by 4 bases and J by 4 bases; unmatched bases: 10. Germline V gene lookup returns CDR1 SGHRS and CDR2 YFSETQ. DNA of the CDR3: TGCGCCAGCAGCCGGACAGGGACTTCCATTTACGAGCAGTACTTC. It specifies CASSRTGTSIYEQYF. The variable domain in full, completed from reference TRBV5-1 and TRBJ2-7, reads KAGVTQTPRYLIKTRGQQVTLSCSPISGHRSVSWYQQTPGQGLQFLFEYFSETQRNKGNFPGRFSGRQFSNSRSEMNVSTLELGDSALYLCASSRTGTSIYEQYFGPGTRLTVT.

V and J are TRBV9 and TRBJ1-1; D not certain. The CDR3 is 13 amino acids. Germline CDR1 and CDR2: SGDLS and YYNGEE. The V gene lost 0 bases and the J gene lost 1 base, with 4 bases spanning the gap. CDR3 sequence (DNA): TGTGCCAGCAGCGTAGATGGGAACACTGAAGCTTTCTTT. It is translated as CASSVDGNTEAFF.